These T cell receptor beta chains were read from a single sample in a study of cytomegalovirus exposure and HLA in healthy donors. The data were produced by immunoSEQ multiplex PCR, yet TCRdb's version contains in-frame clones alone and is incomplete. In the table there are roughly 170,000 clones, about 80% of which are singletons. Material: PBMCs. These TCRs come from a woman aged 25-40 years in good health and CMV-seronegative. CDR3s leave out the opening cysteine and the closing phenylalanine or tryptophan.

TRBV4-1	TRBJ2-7	ASSQEEGPRYEQY
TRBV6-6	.	ASSYLTGTHYEQY
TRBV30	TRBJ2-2	AINLGAGELF
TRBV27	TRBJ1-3	ASSRGSGNTIY
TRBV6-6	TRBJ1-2	ASSYSMQGYGYT
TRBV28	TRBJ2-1	ASSFFGQEQF
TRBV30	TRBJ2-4	AWSRRSGAKNIQY
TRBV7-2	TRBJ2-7	ASSFYRQGYEQY
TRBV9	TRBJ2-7	ASSVAGGGYEQY
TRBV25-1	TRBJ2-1	ASSAGGVREQF
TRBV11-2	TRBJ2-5	ASSLELGAWETQY
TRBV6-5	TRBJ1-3	ASSYSWRTGNTIY
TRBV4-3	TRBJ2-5	ASSQGAGPGQETQY
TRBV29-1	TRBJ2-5	SVEGSSTTQY
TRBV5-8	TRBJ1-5	ASSRGQGPNQPQH
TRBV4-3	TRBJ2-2	ASRENGGGIGTGELF
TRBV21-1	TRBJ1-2	ASKDRLWGYT
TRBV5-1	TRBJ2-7	ASSRGTAYEQY
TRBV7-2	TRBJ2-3	ASSSQERDTQY
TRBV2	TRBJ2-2	ASRVTGQNTGELF
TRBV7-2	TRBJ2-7	ASSLGLAEQY
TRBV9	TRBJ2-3	ASSTRQGSTDTQY
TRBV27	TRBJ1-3	ASRAQGAGNTIY
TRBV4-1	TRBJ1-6	ASSQVSGQGESPLH
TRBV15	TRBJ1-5	ATSRFMTGTANQPQH
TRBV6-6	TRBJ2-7	ASSYPAGAGLNEQY
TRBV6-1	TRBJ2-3	ASRKLGLGDTQY
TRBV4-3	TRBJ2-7	ASSQEGAGRSYEQY
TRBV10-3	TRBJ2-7	ATTVPGYEQY
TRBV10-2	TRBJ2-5	ASSEWRGLQETQY
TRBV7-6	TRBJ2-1	ASSYQSLIGEQF
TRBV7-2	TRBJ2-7	ASSSLGGASYEQY